What follows are 29 T cell receptor beta chains derived from one specimen sequenced in a study of T cell repertoires in cytomegalovirus infection. From the reads, TCRdb called clonotypes with MiXCR, one entry per CDR3 protein. The sample contains 510,000 or so distinct CDR3 sequences, around a quarter of which appear only once. The sequenced sample consisted of PBMCs. The receptors originated from a human donor in good health (CMV status not recorded). Some clones in this sample may be carry-over from other donors' samples.

CDR3 region: CASSEAGSIYEQYV. DNA of the CDR3: TGTGCCAGCAGTGAGGCGGGGTCGATCTACGAGCAGTACGTC. This chain connects TRBV6-1 to TRBJ2-7, with D perhaps TRBD2 (6 bases). V was cut by 3 bases and J by 3 bases, with 12 bases left in between. There are 14 residues in the CDR3. Germline loops: CDR1 MNHNS, CDR2 SASEGT.

The chain combines TRBV6-5 with TRBJ2-7; 10 bases are a match to TRBD1. The CDR3 totals 14 residues. Trimming at V came to 6 bases and at J to 1 base, leaving 3 bases not matched to a gene. Germline loops: CDR1 MNHEY, CDR2 SVGAGI. The CDR3 reads CASRPGQGSYEQYF. For the CDR3, the DNA is TGTGCCAGCAGACCGGGACAGGGGTCCTACGAGCAGTACTTC.

This clonotype was detected a few times. The CDR3 region is CATRGRAYEQYF. In DNA, the CDR3 is TGTGCCACAAGGGGCAGGGCGTACGAGCAGTACTTC. This chain joins TRBV6-5 and TRBJ2-7; D perhaps matches TRBD1 (5 bases). The germline CDR1 and CDR2 sequences are MNHEY and SVGAGI. The CDR3 extends over 12 amino acids. The V and J ends lost 10 bases and 4 bases respectively, with 14 bases between them.

J is TRBJ2-1 and V is TRBV6-2 or TRBV6-3, with D maybe TRBD2 (6 bases). This CDR3 is built from 15 residues. Trimming removed 2 bases from V and 5 bases from J, with 13 bases in between. Germline CDR1 and CDR2: MNHEY and SVGEGT. As DNA, the CDR3 is TGTGCCAGCAGTTACGGCCGGACGGGGGACAATGAGCAGTTCTTC. It yields the protein CASSYGRTGDNEQFF.

V and J are TRBV2 and TRBJ2-1; D is unresolved. The CDR3 spans 12 residues. Between the trimmed V and J ends, which lost 1 base and 7 bases, there was a span of 5 bases. Germline values: CDR1 SNHLY, CDR2 FYNNEI. This CDR3 is CASSEVENEQFF. The CDR3 nucleotides read TGTGCCAGCAGTGAAGTTGAGAATGAGCAGTTCTTC.

V is TRBV20-1 and J is TRBJ2-1, with a possible D match to TRBD1 (6 bases). Per germline, CDR1 DFQATT and CDR2 SNEGSKA (reference sequence). CDR3 length equals 15 residues. The V gene lost 5 bases and the J gene lost 4 bases, with 18 bases spanning the gap. The CDR3 bases are TGCAGTGCTGAGGACTTCTACCAGGGGTACAATGAGCAGTTCTTC. Its protein is CSAEDFYQGYNEQFF.

The chain links TRBV4-3 to TRBJ1-2; D unclear. From germline, CDR1 is LGHNA and CDR2 YSLEER. The CDR3 length is 13 residues. Trimming removed 0 bases from V and 4 bases from J, with 6 bases in between. The CDR3 loop reads CASSQEDGYGYTF. CDR3 sequence (DNA): TGCGCCAGCAGCCAAGAGGACGGCTATGGCTACACCTTC.

V is TRBV7-9 and J is TRBJ2-7; 7 nucleotides match TRBD2. The germline gives CDR1 SEHNR, CDR2 FQNEAQ (reference sequence). This CDR3 region has 15 residues. V trimming: 6 bases; J trimming: 2 bases; junction bases outside the gene matches: 10. The CDR3 DNA is TGTGCCAGCAGTCTCAGTGGGGCGGGGGCCTACGAGCAGTACGTC. Protein sequence: CASSLSGAGAYEQYV.

Many counts were recorded for this clonotype. V is TRBV7-2 and J is TRBJ2-7; D uncertain. Germline values: CDR1 SGHTA, CDR2 FQGNSA. The CDR3 is 14 amino acids. V was pared by 3 bases and J by 3 bases, with 12 bases between. The CDR3 DNA follows: TGTGCCAGCAGCTTCCCTGGGGTTTTCTACGAGCAGTACTTC. It translates to CASSFPGVFYEQYF.

V usage is TRBV4-1 and J usage is TRBJ2-1, with TRBD2 identical over 11 bases. Germline assignment: CDR1 MGHRA and CDR2 YSYEKL. The CDR3 runs to 15 residues. V shed 0 bases, J shed 11 bases, and the junction held 6 bases outside the gene matches. The CDR3 region is CASSQERLAGRQQFF. The DNA of the CDR3 is TGCGCCAGCAGCCAAGAACGACTAGCGGGAAGGCAGCAGTTCTTC.

This chain uses TRBV18 with TRBJ1-4, with D perhaps TRBD1 (6 bases). Between the trimmed V and J ends, which lost 4 bases and 4 bases, there was a span of 16 bases. Germline V CDR1 and CDR2: KGHSH, LQKENI. The CDR3 extends over 16 amino acids. The CDR3 protein is CASSQTTGLLNEKLFF. In DNA form, the CDR3 reads TGTGCCAGCTCACAAACCACAGGGCTCCTTAATGAAAAACTGTTTTTT.

The rearrangement uses TRBV14 and TRBJ2-1; D possibly corresponds to TRBD1 (5 bases). The V and J ends lost 0 bases and 8 bases respectively, with 17 bases between them. The germline V gene has CDR1 SGHDN and CDR2 FVKESK. This CDR3 has 16 residues. This chain's CDR3 is CASSQDLTSQGHEQFF. CDR3 nucleotide sequence: TGTGCCAGCAGCCAAGATCTTACATCCCAGGGTCATGAGCAGTTCTTC.

This clonotype was seen more than once but under ten times. The V gene is TRBV19, the J gene TRBJ1-1; tentative D call: TRBD1 (5 bases). The CDR3 spans 14 residues. The V gene lost 2 bases and the J gene lost 5 bases, with 12 bases spanning the gap. The germline V gene has CDR1 LNHDA and CDR2 SQIVND (reference sequence). The CDR3 DNA sequence: TGTGCCAGTAGTATAACAGGACCGGGGACTGAAGCTTTCTTT. Translation gives CASSITGPGTEAFF.

This sequence joins TRBV5-6 and TRBJ2-1; TRBD2 aligns across 11 bases. The CDR3 sequence is 15 residues long. Germline V gene data show CDR1 as SGHDT and CDR2 as YYEEEE. The V segment lost 5 bases and the J segment 7 bases; nucleotides outside the gene matches: 8. Written as DNA, the CDR3 is TGTGCCAGCAGTGTAGCGGGAGGGCCGGATAATGAGCAGTTCTTC. It translates to CASSVAGGPDNEQFF. Based on the CDR3 plus reference TRBV5-6 and TRBJ2-1, the full variable domain is DAGVTQSPTHLIKTRGQQVTLRCSPKSGHDTVSWYQQALGQGPQFIFQYYEEEERQRGNFPDRFSGHQFPNYSSELNVNALLLGDSALYLCASSVAGGPDNEQFFGPGTRLTVL.

This clonotype has at least ten counts. The chain couples TRBV7-2 to TRBJ2-3; 7 bases line up with TRBD1. Germline assignment: CDR1 SGHTA and CDR2 FQGNSA. V was clipped by 1 base and J by 0 bases; unmatched bases: 4. The CDR3 consists of 16 residues. CDR3 protein: CASSLGRTGSTDTQYF. The CDR3 DNA sequence: TGTGCCAGCAGCTTAGGACGGACAGGAAGCACAGATACGCAGTATTTT.

The CDR3: CASSQEPGLSYNEQFF. CDR3 bases: TGCGCCAGCAGCCAAGAGCCGGGACTTTCCTACAATGAGCAGTTCTTC. The chain recombines TRBV4-3 with TRBJ2-1; a weak D match, TRBD2 (6 bases). V lost 0 bases, J lost 1 base, and 10 bases lay in between. Per germline, CDR1 LGHNA and CDR2 YSLEER. This CDR3 has 16 amino acids.

The rearrangement joins TRBV6-8 to TRBJ2-7; 8 bases map to TRBD2. The trim removed 5 bases at V and 5 bases at J, leaving 20 bases unmatched. The CDR3 is made up of 18 amino acids. Germline V gives CDR1 MNHGY, CDR2 SAAAGT. CDR3 nucleotides: TGTGCCAGCAGTCTCCGGTGGCCCGGGACTAGTATTACCCACGAGCAGTACTTC. Protein: CASSLRWPGTSITHEQYF.

This clonotype has a handful of counts. V usage is TRBV5-4 and J usage is TRBJ2-1; 9 bases fit TRBD1. V was pared by 0 bases and J by 8 bases, with 9 bases of the junction left unmatched. The CDR3 sequence is 16 residues long. Germline CDR1 is SGHNT and CDR2 is YYREEE (reference sequence). CDR3 coding DNA: TGTGCCAGCAGCTTGGGGGGACAGGGAGGGTATGATGAGCAGTTCTTC. It yields the protein CASSLGGQGGYDEQFF.

The table lists this clonotype with a few counts. The J gene is TRBJ2-7, the V gene TRBV28; 9 bases match TRBD2. Germline V gene lookup returns CDR1 MDHEN and CDR2 SYDVKM. V lost 0 bases and J lost 4; bases outside the gene matches: 7. This CDR3 is built from 16 residues. CDR3 in amino acids: CASSLWASGTLYEQYF. For the CDR3, the DNA is TGTGCCAGCAGTTTATGGGCTAGCGGGACTCTATACGAGCAGTACTTC.

This clonotype has only a few counts. This rearrangement joins TRBV5-1 to TRBJ2-1, with 7 bases fitting TRBD2. This CDR3 is built from 14 residues. Germline values: CDR1 SGHRS, CDR2 YFSETQ. The V and J ends lost 1 base and 8 bases, in that order; junction bases with no gene match: 6. CDR3 residues: CASSLSRELDEQFF. CDR3 DNA: TGCGCCAGCAGCTTGTCGCGGGAGTTGGATGAGCAGTTCTTC.

There are a few counts of this clonotype. The chain combines TRBV6-2 or TRBV6-3 with TRBJ1-1; D call uncertain. This CDR3 contains 15 residues. Trimming stripped 3 bases from V and 4 bases from J, with 15 bases between. The germline gives CDR1 MNHEY, CDR2 SVGEGT. CDR3 amino acids: CASSYKEGVVTEAFF. The CDR3 DNA reads TGTGCCAGCAGTTATAAGGAGGGAGTAGTCACTGAAGCTTTCTTT.

Only a few counts were recorded for this clonotype. This chain uses TRBV7-2 with TRBJ2-5; 16 bases are a match to TRBD2. This CDR3 is 18 amino acids long. Germline CDR1 and CDR2: SGHTA and FQGNSA. J gave up 2 bases and V 5 bases, and 8 bases lay outside the gene matches. CDR3 sequence reads: CASSPRGTSGREQETQYF. In DNA, the CDR3 is TGTGCCAGCAGCCCCCGCGGGACTAGCGGGAGGGAACAAGAGACCCAGTACTTC.

There are many counts of this clonotype. The gene calls are TRBV7-2 and TRBJ2-2; TRBD2 is a possible D gene (6 bases). Germline V gene lookup returns CDR1 SGHTA and CDR2 FQGNSA. CDR3 length: 16 amino acids. The V end lost 2 bases, the J end lost 4 bases, and 14 bases lay between the germline ends. The CDR3: CASSLLLARGTGELFF. The DNA for the CDR3 is TGTGCCAGCAGCTTATTACTAGCCCGAGGCACCGGGGAGCTGTTTTTT.

V and J are TRBV7-9 and TRBJ2-3; D is unresolved. CDR3 length equals 10 residues. Germline CDR1 reads SEHNR; CDR2 reads FQNEAQ (reference sequence). V lost 8 bases, J lost 5 bases, and 5 bases lay in between. The CDR3 reads CASSGDTQYF. CDR3 DNA sequence: TGTGCCAGCTCGGGAGATACGCAGTATTTT.

This chain uses TRBV6-2 or TRBV6-3 with TRBJ1-1; D not resolved. CDR3 size: 14 residues. CDR1 is MNHEY and CDR2 is SVGEGT in the germline V gene. Trimming left V 5 bases short and J 8 bases short, with 18 bases between. CDR3 residues: CASSQRTDRYEAFF. CDR3 nucleotide sequence: TGTGCCAGCAGTCAGAGGACCGATCGATACGAAGCTTTCTTT.

This clonotype came up a few times. The chain employs TRBV15 and TRBJ2-1, with 11 bases that match TRBD2. Germline assignment: CDR1 LNHNV and CDR2 YYDKDF (reference sequence). J was trimmed by 4 bases and V by 4 bases; bases with no gene match: 3. The CDR3 totals 15 residues. CDR3 residues: CATSTGTSGYNEQFF. The CDR3 nucleotides read TGTGCCACCAGCACCGGGACTAGCGGATACAATGAGCAGTTCTTC.

This clonotype was detected many times. The gene calls are TRBV7-2 and TRBJ2-2; the D is unclear. The CDR3 is made up of 13 amino acids. V was cut by 2 bases and J by 6 bases, with 7 bases left in between. CDR1 and CDR2 (germline): SGHTA, FQGNSA. The CDR3 reads CASSLPPPGELFF. CDR3 bases: TGTGCCAGCAGCTTACCGCCGCCCGGGGAGCTGTTTTTT.

V and J are TRBV6-2 or TRBV6-3 and TRBJ2-1, with D possibly called TRBD1 or TRBD2 (5 bases each). Germline values: CDR1 MNHEY, CDR2 SVGEGT. With 5 bases removed from V and 10 bases from J, the gap between germline ends came to 12 bases. The CDR3 totals 12 residues. CDR3 loop: CASSMGVLEQFF. The CDR3 DNA sequence: TGTGCCAGCAGTATGGGGGTCCTGGAGCAGTTCTTC.

The V and J genes are TRBV10-3 and TRBJ2-2; TRBD1 matches at 12 bases. V shed 6 bases and J 4 bases; nucleotides not matched to a gene: 12. Per the germline V gene, CDR1 is ENHRY and CDR2 is SYGVKD. This CDR3 is built from 18 residues. The chain's CDR3 is CAISQPGQGARVTGELFF. The CDR3 DNA reads as TGTGCCATCAGCCAGCCGGGACAGGGGGCGCGGGTCACCGGGGAGCTGTTTTTT.